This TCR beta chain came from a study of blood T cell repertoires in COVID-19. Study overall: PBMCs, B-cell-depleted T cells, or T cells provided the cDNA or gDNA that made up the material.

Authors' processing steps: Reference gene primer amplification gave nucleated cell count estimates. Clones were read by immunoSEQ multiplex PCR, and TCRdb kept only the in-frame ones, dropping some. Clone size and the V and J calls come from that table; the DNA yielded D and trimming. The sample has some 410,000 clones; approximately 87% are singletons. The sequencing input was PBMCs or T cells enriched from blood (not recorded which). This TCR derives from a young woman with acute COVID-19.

Here the CDR3 DNA reads TGTGCCAGCAGCTTAGCCGGGACAGGGTTTGGCTACACCTTC. This translates into CASSLAGTGFGYTF. This rearrangement joins TRBV11-3 to TRBJ1-2; 9 bases are a match to TRBD1. V was clipped by 1 base and J by 7 bases; unmatched bases: 4. This CDR3 is 14 amino acids long. Germline CDR1 and CDR2: SGHNT and YENEEA.